This T cell receptor (beta chain) comes out of a study of T cell responses to AZD1222 COVID-19 vaccine. Study-wide points: Along spike, vaccine-associated CD4 TCRs were found throughout, with dominance at 160-218 and 743-854. Targets within unmutated variant regions were reportedly found for nearly half of spike-specific TCRs. Clonal diversity may have been underestimated in mostly white British donors.

On this clone itself: The antigen is unknown.

Clones were read by immunoSEQ multiplex PCR, and TCRdb kept only the in-frame ones, dropping some. The repertoire holds about 260,000 clones, more than 80% seen once, with roughly 0.5% in the top ten. With 0 bases removed from V and 11 bases from J, the gap between germline ends came to 6 bases. Germline V gives CDR1 MRHNA, CDR2 SNTAGT. This CDR3 contains 11 residues. Sample: peripheral blood, taken on day 0 of AZD1222 vaccination. The rearrangement joins TRBV6-4 to TRBJ2-3; D remains unclear. The source of this sequence is an adult in good health. DNA for the CDR3: TGTGCCAGCAGTGACTCGGTTAGGCAGTATTTT. Translation: CASSDSVRQYF.